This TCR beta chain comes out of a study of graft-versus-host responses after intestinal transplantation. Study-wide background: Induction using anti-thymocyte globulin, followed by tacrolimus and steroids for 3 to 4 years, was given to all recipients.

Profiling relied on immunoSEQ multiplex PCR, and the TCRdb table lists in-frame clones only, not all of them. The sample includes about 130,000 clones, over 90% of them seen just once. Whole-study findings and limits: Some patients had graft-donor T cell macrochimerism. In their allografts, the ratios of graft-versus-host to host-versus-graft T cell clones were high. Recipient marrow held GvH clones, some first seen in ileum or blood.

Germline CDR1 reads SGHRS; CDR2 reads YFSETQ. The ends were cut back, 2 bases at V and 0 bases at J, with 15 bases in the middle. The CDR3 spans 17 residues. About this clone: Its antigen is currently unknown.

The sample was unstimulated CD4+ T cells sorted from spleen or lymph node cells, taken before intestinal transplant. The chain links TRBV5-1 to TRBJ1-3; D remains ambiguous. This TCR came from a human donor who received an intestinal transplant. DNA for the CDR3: TGCGCCAGCAGCTTTGGATCGGGAAGTGACTCTGGAAACACCATATATTTT. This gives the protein CASSFGSGSDSGNTIYF.